The clone carrying this T cell receptor beta chain was detected many times. Its antigen is currently unknown. The sample is drawn from a study of regulatory T cells in long-lasting Graves disease. Study findings and constraints: Tissue studied was limited to peripheral blood, excluding thyroid tissue. Patients with persistent disease showed a bias toward TRBV28, TRBJ1-2 and TRBJ2-5.

Germline loops: CDR1 SGDLS, CDR2 YYNGEE. J gave up 8 bases and V 3 bases, and 6 bases lay outside the gene matches. The CDR3 length is 14 residues. Specified time point: newly diagnosed GD, antithyroid drugs for less than 3 months. Scientists built the TCR library using RNA that was extracted from PBMCs. The authors drew patients from an endocrinology department in Xi'an, China. Through Arm-PCR of CDR3 regions and iRepertoire HTBI primers, TCR beta libraries were built. Original analysis: In the combined samples, some 59 TRBV and under 15 TRBJ segments were identified. TCRdb processed the multiplex PCR reads anew with MiXCR; each CDR3 protein has one entry. The V and J calls here are based on TCRdb, not the publication. The sample shows around 450,000 distinct CDR3 sequences, approximately 16% of them seen only once. This same sample was also taken into another study, of T cells in Graves' hyperthyroidism and ophthalmopathy.

The clonotype originates from a woman in her 40s with Graves disease. The chain couples TRBV9 to TRBJ1-4; 8 nucleotides agree with TRBD1. Specimen: peripheral blood mononuclear cells (PBMCs), collected at new diagnosis, from a patient treated with antithyroid drugs. Here the CDR3 DNA reads TGTGCCAGCAGCGGAGGACAGGGTCGAGAAAAACTGTTTTTT. Protein sequence: CASSGGQGREKLFF.